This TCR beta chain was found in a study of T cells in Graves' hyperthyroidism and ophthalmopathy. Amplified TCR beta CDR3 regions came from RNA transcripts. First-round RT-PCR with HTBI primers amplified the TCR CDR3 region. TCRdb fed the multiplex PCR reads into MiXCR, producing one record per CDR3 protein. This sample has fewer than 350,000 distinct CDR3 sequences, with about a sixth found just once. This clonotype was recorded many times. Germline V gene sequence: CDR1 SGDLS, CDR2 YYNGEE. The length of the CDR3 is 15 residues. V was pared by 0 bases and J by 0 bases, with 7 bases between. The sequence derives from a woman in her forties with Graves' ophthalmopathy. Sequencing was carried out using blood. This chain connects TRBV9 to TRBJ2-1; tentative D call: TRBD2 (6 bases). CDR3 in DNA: TGTGCCAGCAGCGTAGTCGGGAGCTCCTACAATGAGCAGTTCTTC. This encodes CASSVVGSSYNEQFF.